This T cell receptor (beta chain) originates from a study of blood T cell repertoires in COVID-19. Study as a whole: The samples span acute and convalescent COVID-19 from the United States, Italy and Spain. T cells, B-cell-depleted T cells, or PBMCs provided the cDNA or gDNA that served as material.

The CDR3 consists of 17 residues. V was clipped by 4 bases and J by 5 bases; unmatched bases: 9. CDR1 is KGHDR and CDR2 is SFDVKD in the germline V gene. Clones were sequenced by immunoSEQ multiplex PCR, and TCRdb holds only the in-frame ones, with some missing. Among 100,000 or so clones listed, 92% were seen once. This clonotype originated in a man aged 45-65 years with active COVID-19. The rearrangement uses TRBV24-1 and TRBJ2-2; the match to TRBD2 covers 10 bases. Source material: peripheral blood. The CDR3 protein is CATSERPGLATTGELFF. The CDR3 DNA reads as TGTGCCACCAGTGAAAGACCGGGACTAGCGACGACCGGGGAGCTGTTTTTT.